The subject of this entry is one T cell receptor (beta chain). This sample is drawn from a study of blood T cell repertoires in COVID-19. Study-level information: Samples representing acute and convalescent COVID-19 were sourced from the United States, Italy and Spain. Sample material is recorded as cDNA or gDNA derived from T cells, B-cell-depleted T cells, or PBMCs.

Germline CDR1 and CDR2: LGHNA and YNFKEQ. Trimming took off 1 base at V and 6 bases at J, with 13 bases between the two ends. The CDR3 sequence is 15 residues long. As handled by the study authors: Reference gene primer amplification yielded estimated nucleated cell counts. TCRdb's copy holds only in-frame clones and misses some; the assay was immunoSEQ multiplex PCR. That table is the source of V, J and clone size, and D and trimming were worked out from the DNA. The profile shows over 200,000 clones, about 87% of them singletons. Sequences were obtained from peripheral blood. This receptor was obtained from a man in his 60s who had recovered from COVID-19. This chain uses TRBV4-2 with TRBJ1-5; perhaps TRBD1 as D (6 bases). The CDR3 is CASSQGGQGTQPQHF. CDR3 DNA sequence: TGTGCCAGCAGCCAAGGTGGGCAGGGGACTCAGCCCCAGCATTTT.